These 23 T cell receptor beta chains originate from one sample sequenced in a study of memory CD4+ T cells and cytomegalovirus serostatus. Assay used: immunoSEQ multiplex PCR; TCRdb lists only in-frame clones, some missing. The sample contains approximately 50,000 clones, 70% to 75% of which appear only once. Single viable CD3+CD4+CD8-CD45RO+ cells were sorted as the memory CD4+ T cells. Sample: memory CD4+ T cells from blood. These receptors were taken from an adult in good health and CMV-seropositive.

The chain couples TRBV2 to TRBJ2-7; 8 nucleotides align to TRBD1. CDR1 and CDR2 from the germline V gene are SNHLY and FYNNEI. Germline trimming cut 2 bases from V and 6 bases from J; bases unmatched to any gene: 3. The CDR3 has 13 amino acids. CDR3 residues: CASSEMTGVEQYF. The CDR3, as DNA: TGTGCCAGCAGTGAAATGACAGGGGTCGAGCAGTACTTC.

V is TRBV28 and J is TRBJ2-5; 7 bases line up with TRBD2. The J segment lost 1 base and the V segment lost 9 bases, leaving 8 bases of the junction unmatched. The CDR3 covers 14 residues. CDR1 is MDHEN, CDR2 SYDVKM, per germline. CDR3 loop: CASRGGGTQETQYF. The CDR3, as DNA: TGTGCCAGTAGAGGCGGGGGTACCCAAGAGACCCAGTACTTC.

The J gene is TRBJ2-2, the V gene TRBV27; D is unclear. The CDR3 extends over 13 amino acids. Per the germline V gene, CDR1 is MNHEY and CDR2 is SMNVEV (reference sequence). V was cut by 6 bases and J by 5 bases, with 10 bases left in between. The CDR3 region has the DNA TGTGCCAGCAGAAAAACCTCGACCGGGGAGCTGTTTTTT. This sequence encodes CASRKTSTGELFF.

V is TRBV5-4 and J is TRBJ2-5; maybe TRBD2 (6 bases). There are 14 residues in the CDR3. The germline V gene has CDR1 SGHNT and CDR2 YYREEE (reference sequence). V was clipped by 1 base and J by 5 bases, with 12 bases between them. CDR3 sequence (DNA): TGTGCCAGCAGCTTGCAGGGCGGGACGGAGACCCAGTACTTC. The encoded protein is CASSLQGGTETQYF.

This chain connects TRBV9 to TRBJ1-2, with 10 nucleotides matching TRBD1. Germline CDR1 SGDLS, CDR2 YYNGEE. V shed 1 base, J shed 3 bases, and the junction held 3 bases outside the gene matches. The CDR3 is 15 amino acids. CDR3 nucleotide sequence: TGTGCCAGCAGCGTAAAGACAGGGGGCGACTATGGCTACACCTTC. This encodes CASSVKTGGDYGYTF.

The genes are TRBV7-6 and TRBJ2-3, with D tentatively TRBD2 (5 bases). The CDR3 totals 14 residues. The germline gives CDR1 SGHVS, CDR2 FNYEAQ. V dropped 4 bases and J dropped 3 bases, with 11 bases sitting between them. Here the CDR3 DNA reads TGTGCCAGCAGCTCATCGCTAGCTACAGATACGCAGTATTTT. Protein sequence: CASSSSLATDTQYF.

Notes on this clone: The sample carries other DNA sequences with the same CDR3. The chain combines TRBV10-3 with TRBJ1-2; 11 positions agree with TRBD1. From germline, CDR1 is ENHRY and CDR2 SYGVKD. The trim removed 10 bases at V and 0 bases at J, leaving 16 bases unmatched. The CDR3 is 18 residues long. CDR3 sequence: CATKRTGGTTISNYGYTF. CDR3 nucleotide sequence: TGTGCCACCAAGAGGACAGGGGGCACAACGATTTCTAACTATGGCTACACCTTC.

The rearrangement uses TRBV5-4 and TRBJ2-1, with D tentatively TRBD1 (6 bases). Germline CDR1 reads SGHNT; CDR2 reads YYREEE (reference sequence). Trimming shortened V by 3 bases and J by 7 bases, and 11 bases separated the two germline ends. The CDR3 loop spans 13 amino acids. CDR3 protein: CASSSKQGNEQFF. CDR3 coding DNA: TGTGCCAGCAGCTCTAAACAGGGTAATGAGCAGTTCTTC.

This chain joins TRBV7-6 and TRBJ2-1; TRBD2 matches 7 bases. The CDR3 has 14 amino acids. The V segment lost 1 base and the J segment 5 bases; nucleotides outside the gene matches: 2. The germline V gene encodes CDR1 SGHVS and CDR2 FNYEAQ. CDR3 protein: CASSLVLADNEQFF. The CDR3 DNA reads TGTGCCAGCAGCTTAGTTCTAGCGGACAATGAGCAGTTCTTC.

This clone turned up a few times. One end of the junction fails to match germline, which may point to a read error. The chain uses TRBV5-6 and TRBJ2-4; 8 bases map to TRBD2. This CDR3 has 13 residues. Germline V gene sequence: CDR1 SGHDT, CDR2 YYEEEE. In DNA form, the CDR3 reads TGTGCCAGCAGCTTGGCCGGGGCGGGAGGACAGCTTTTC. It encodes CASSLAGAGGQLF.

The table lists this clone with a count of one. This chain uses TRBV6-5 with TRBJ2-3; D unresolved. CDR3 length: 12 residues. The germline V gene has CDR1 MNHEY and CDR2 SVGAGI. With 5 bases removed from V and 4 bases from J, the gap between germline ends came to 7 bases. The CDR3 loop reads CASSTNSDTQYF. For the CDR3, the DNA is TGTGCCAGCAGTACGAACTCAGATACGCAGTATTTT.

Concerning this clone itself: At the DNA level, this CDR3 is encoded by other sequences in the same sample as well. This chain connects TRBV6-5 to TRBJ2-7; D gene unclear. Germline CDR1 MNHEY, CDR2 SVGAGI. This CDR3 region has 14 residues. Deletions cut 2 bases from V and 0 bases from J, with 8 bases between. This CDR3 is CASSYSRSSYEQYF. CDR3 nucleotides: TGTGCCAGCAGTTACAGCAGGAGCTCCTACGAGCAGTACTTC.

The chain carries TRBV4-3 and TRBJ2-7, with D possibly TRBD1 on 5 matching bases. This CDR3 contains 14 residues. V was trimmed by 5 bases and J by 1 base, leaving 12 bases between them. CDR1 LGHNA and CDR2 YSLEER come from the germline V gene. CDR3 protein: CASSCIQGSYEQYV. In DNA, the CDR3 is TGCGCCAGCAGCTGTATCCAGGGTTCCTACGAGCAGTACGTC.

The rearrangement uses TRBV7-9 and TRBJ2-1; D might be TRBD2 (5 bases). Germline CDR1 reads SEHNR; CDR2 reads FQNEAQ (reference sequence). There are 17 residues in the CDR3. V was pared by 5 bases and J by 7 bases, with 24 bases between. The CDR3 sequence: CASSPPGLASRGNEQFF. Here the CDR3 DNA reads TGTGCCAGCAGCCCCCCTGGGCTCGCGTCGCGAGGGAATGAGCAGTTCTTC.

This clone was recorded a few times. The chain links TRBV19 to TRBJ1-5; no clear D gene. V lost 3 bases and J lost 0, with 9 bases in between. Germline CDR1 is LNHDA and CDR2 is SQIVND (reference sequence). The CDR3 length is 15 residues. CDR3 DNA: TGTGCCAGTAGTATCGCAACGGGTAGCAATCAGCCCCAGCATTTT. This encodes CASSIATGSNQPQHF.

V is TRBV6-6 and J is TRBJ2-4; D uncertain. This CDR3 is built from 14 residues. Germline V lookup: CDR1 MNHNY, CDR2 SVGAGI (reference sequence). V gave up 6 bases and J gave up 15 bases, with 24 bases separating them. The CDR3 protein is CASSSVPSEPSTYF. The CDR3 DNA reads TGTGCCAGCAGCTCAGTGCCCTCTGAACCAAGTACGTACTTC.

Of note for this clone: One end of the junction does not line up with germline, which may come from a read error. The chain couples TRBV30 to TRBJ1-2, with no clear D. The germline V gene encodes CDR1 GTSNPN and CDR2 SVGIG (reference sequence). The CDR3 contains 14 residues. CDR3 nucleotide sequence: TGTGCCTGGGCCCCCCAACGAGTAGGCCCCGTTATCGCCTTC. Encoded protein: CAWAPQRVGPVIAF.

The chain links TRBV6-6 to TRBJ1-1, with D maybe TRBD1 (6 bases). CDR1 and CDR2 from the germline V gene are MNHNY and SVGAGI (reference sequence). V gave up 9 bases and J gave up 6 bases, with 17 bases separating them. CDR3 size: 13 residues. Here the CDR3 DNA reads TGTGCCAGTGAACAGGGTGCTGGCGCTGAAGCTTTCTTT. Protein sequence: CASEQGAGAEAFF.

This clone was counted between two and nine times. The chain is built from TRBV11-2 and TRBJ2-2, with D perhaps TRBD1 or TRBD2 (5 bases each). The CDR3 length is 13 residues. V was cut by 7 bases and J by 6 bases, with 12 bases left in between. Germline CDR1 and CDR2: SGHAT and FQNNGV. CDR3 protein: CASNLGTAGELFF. CDR3 in DNA: TGTGCCAGCAACCTCGGGACCGCCGGGGAGCTGTTTTTT. The full variable domain, in which reference TRBV11-2 and TRBJ2-2 provide the parts outside the CDR3, is EAGVAQSPRYKIIEKRQSVAFWCNPISGHATLYWYQQILGQGPKLLIQFQNNGVVDDSQLPKDRFSAERLKGVDSTLKIQPAKLEDSAVYLCASNLGTAGELFFGEGSRLTVL.

The V gene is TRBV11-3, the J gene TRBJ1-2; perhaps TRBD1 as D (5 bases). Trimming removed 0 bases from V and 3 bases from J, with 14 bases in between. Germline lookup yields CDR1 SGHNT and CDR2 YENEEA. This CDR3 is built from 16 residues. CDR3 in DNA: TGTGCCAGCAGCTTAGAGGGGCGCGGGTCCCACTATGGCTACACCTTC. This codes for CASSLEGRGSHYGYTF.

This sequence joins TRBV2 and TRBJ2-2, with a possible D match to TRBD1 (6 bases). Germline lookup yields CDR1 SNHLY and CDR2 FYNNEI. This CDR3 spans 15 amino acids. V lost 3 bases and J 2 bases, leaving 10 bases between the germline ends. In DNA, the CDR3 is TGTGCCAGCAGTGAGATAGGGGGTAACACCGGGGAGCTGTTTTTT. Protein product: CASSEIGGNTGELFF. The whole variable domain, filled in from reference TRBV2 and TRBJ2-2, reads EPEVTQTPSHQVTQMGQEVILRCVPISNHLYFYWYRQILGQKVEFLVSFYNNEISEKSEIFDDQFSVERPDGSNFTLKIRSTKLEDSAMYFCASSEIGGNTGELFFGEGSRLTVL.

This clone came up once. CDR3 protein: CASSFGSSTDTQYF. CDR3 sequence (DNA): TGTGCCAGCAGCTTTGGATCTAGCACAGATACGCAGTATTTT. The chain links TRBV7-9 to TRBJ2-3; unclear D gene. The germline V gene encodes CDR1 SEHNR and CDR2 FQNEAQ (reference sequence). Between the trimmed V and J ends, which lost 3 bases and 0 bases, there was a span of 7 bases. This CDR3 is built from 14 residues.

CDR3 nucleotides: TGTGCCAGCAGGGGGACTAGCGGGCGATACAATGAGCAGTTCTTC. Translation gives CASRGTSGRYNEQFF. The chain carries TRBV28 and TRBJ2-1; 12 nucleotides line up with TRBD2. Germline V CDR1 and CDR2: MDHEN, SYDVKM. The CDR3 has 15 amino acids. J lost 4 bases, V lost 6 bases, and 4 bases had no gene match.